The 5 T cell receptor beta chains listed next were all sequenced from one sample in a study of blood T cell repertoires in COVID-19. Using immunoSEQ multiplex PCR, the repertoire was profiled, and TCRdb retains in-frame clones only, with some absent. The sample has 150,000 to 200,000 clones; 65% to 85% are singletons. Sequenced: PBMCs or T cells enriched from blood (not recorded which). Every receptor here comes from a woman in her forties or fifties in a cohort exposed to, infected with or recovered from COVID-19 (not recorded which).

J is TRBJ2-2 and V is TRBV19, with 9 bases matching TRBD2. This CDR3 region has 14 residues. Germline CDR1 reads LNHDA; CDR2 reads SQIVND (reference sequence). V lost 8 bases to trimming and J lost 4 bases; unmatched junction nucleotides: 5. The CDR3 region is CASGTSRTTGELFF. The CDR3 DNA sequence: TGTGCCAGTGGGACTAGCAGGACCACCGGGGAGCTGTTTTTT.

This rearrangement joins TRBV7-3 to TRBJ2-1; D might be TRBD2 (6 bases). This CDR3 has 17 residues. The germline CDR1 and CDR2 sequences are SGHTA and FQGTGA. V lost 4 bases to trimming and J lost 6 bases, with 22 bases between them. The CDR3 DNA reads TGTGCCAGCAGCTCCTCTTCGGGACTCGGTCCCCTCAATGAGCAGTTCTTC. Its translation is CASSSSSGLGPLNEQFF. Full variable domain (missing parts from reference TRBV7-3 and TRBJ2-1): GAGVSQTPSNKVTEKGKYVELRCDPISGHTALYWYRQSLGQGPEFLIYFQGTGAADDSGLPNDRFFAVRPEGSVSTLKIQRTERGDSAVYLCASSSSSGLGPLNEQFFGPGTRLTVL.

The chain couples TRBV10-3 to TRBJ2-1; TRBD1 aligns across 7 bases. The ends lost 10 bases at V and 3 bases at J; junction bases unmatched: 9. The CDR3 covers 14 residues. The germline CDR1 and CDR2 sequences are ENHRY and SYGVKD. Here the CDR3 reads CATLPAGGYNEQFF. The CDR3 nucleotides read TGTGCCACCCTCCCGGCAGGGGGCTACAATGAGCAGTTCTTC.

V is TRBV28 and J is TRBJ1-4, with 11 bases fitting TRBD1. The V and J ends lost 2 bases and 8 bases, in that order; junction bases with no gene match: 7. Germline-derived CDR1 and CDR2 are MDHEN and SYDVKM. The CDR3 runs to 16 residues. The CDR3 reads CASSLMAGTGGEKLFF. CDR3 nucleotide sequence: TGTGCCAGCAGTTTAATGGCCGGGACAGGGGGGGAAAAACTGTTTTTT.

The V call is TRBV6-5, the J call TRBJ1-4, with TRBD1 matching 7 bases. In germline, CDR1 is MNHEY, CDR2 SVGAGI. After removal of 7 bases from V and 3 bases from J, the junction contained 5 bases not matched to a gene. This CDR3 has 14 residues. CDR3 loop: CASMKTGSNEKLFF. CDR3 in DNA: TGTGCCAGCATGAAGACAGGGTCTAATGAAAAACTGTTTTTT.